The 30 T cell receptor beta chains listed next were all sequenced from one sample in a study of T cell repertoires in cytomegalovirus infection. MiXCR, run by TCRdb on the reads, gives a single entry per CDR3 protein. The sample consists of 110,000 to 150,000 distinct CDR3 sequences, more than 25% of them appearing once. Antigens of these TCRs are unknown. The starting material was CD8+ T cells from cultured PBMCs, obtained from culture after CMV antigen stimulation. The origin of the receptors is a human donor in good health (CMV status not recorded). Some clones in this sample may be carry-over from other donors' samples.

This clonotype was found many times. The chain uses TRBV20-1 and TRBJ2-1, with D possibly TRBD1 on 5 matching bases. Trimming removed 3 bases at V and 10 bases at J, with 19 bases between. CDR3 length: 14 amino acids. Germline V gene lookup returns CDR1 DFQATT and CDR2 SNEGSKA (reference sequence). CDR3 bases: TGCAGTGCTAGCCCGGTGACAGCTTTCCGGGAGCAGTTCTTC. As protein: CSASPVTAFREQFF.

V and J are TRBV6-1 and TRBJ2-2; TRBD1 matches at 8 bases. Germline loops: CDR1 MNHNS, CDR2 SASEGT. This CDR3 contains 16 residues. After removal of 6 bases from V and 6 bases from J, the junction contained 12 bases not matched to a gene. DNA for the CDR3: TGTGCCAGCAGGCGGGGCGAGACAGGGGACTCCGGGGAGCTGTTTTTT. This codes for CASRRGETGDSGELFF.

The sample holds a few counts of this clonotype. The V and J genes are TRBV29-1 and TRBJ2-7; the D gene could be TRBD1 or TRBD2 (5 bases each). In germline, CDR1 is SQVTM, CDR2 ANQGSEA. The CDR3 loop spans 14 amino acids. The V end was cut by 1 base, the J end by 4 bases, with 14 bases between. CDR3: CSVEGPGREYEQYF. In DNA, the CDR3 is TGCAGCGTTGAAGGGCCGGGACGGGAATACGAGCAGTACTTC.

This clonotype was counted between two and nine times. The rearrangement links TRBV6-1 to TRBJ1-4, with 7 positions matching TRBD1. The CDR3 loop spans 17 amino acids. Trimming took 6 bases from V and 0 from J; bases not matched to a gene: 10. The germline V gene has CDR1 MNHNS and CDR2 SASEGT. CDR3 protein: CASRRQGLSPTNEKLFF. The CDR3 DNA reads TGTGCCAGCAGGAGACAGGGCCTCTCTCCAACTAATGAAAAACTGTTTTTT.

In regard to this clonotype: Sequence at one end of the junction differs from germline and may be a read error. This chain connects TRBV28 to TRBJ2-1, with 9 nucleotides matching TRBD1. The CDR3 sequence is 15 residues long. Germline V gene data show CDR1 as MDHEN and CDR2 as SYDVKM. The CDR3 nucleotides read TGTACCAGCAGTCCGGACAGGGGTGGCTACAATGAGCAGTTCTTC. This codes for CTSSPDRGGYNEQFF. Together with reference TRBV28 and TRBJ2-1, the CDR3 gives the full variable domain: DVKVTQSSRYLVKRTGEKVFLECVQDMDHENMFWYRQDPGLGLRLIYFSYDVKMKEKGDIPEGYSVSREKKERFSLILESASTNQTSMYLCTSSPDRGGYNEQFFGPGTRLTVL.

This sequence joins TRBV20-1 and TRBJ1-1; TRBD1 aligns across 8 bases. Trimming at V came to 6 bases and at J to 11 bases, leaving 8 bases not matched to a gene. This CDR3 contains 11 residues. Germline-derived CDR1 and CDR2 are DFQATT and SNEGSKA (reference sequence). CDR3 sequence (DNA): TGCAGTGCAGGTCAGGGGGCGGATGCTTTCTTT. This codes for CSAGQGADAFF.

The chain has TRBV28 and TRBJ1-4; a weak D match, TRBD1 (6 bases). This CDR3 spans 17 amino acids. Germline V gene data show CDR1 as MDHEN and CDR2 as SYDVKM. The V end lost 3 bases, the J end lost 4 bases, and 18 bases lay between the germline ends. The CDR3 nucleotides read TGTGCCAGCAGTTTGGGAACAGGGATTCTGAGTAATGAAAAACTGTTTTTT. Translation: CASSLGTGILSNEKLFF.

The genes are TRBV6-6 and TRBJ2-5, with TRBD2 matching over 8 bases. Germline-derived CDR1 and CDR2 are MNHNY and SVGAGI (reference sequence). Trimming took 6 bases from V and 5 from J; bases not matched to a gene: 17. CDR3 length: 17 residues. This CDR3 is CASRETLIGGADETQYF. The CDR3 DNA reads TGTGCCAGCAGAGAGACTCTGATCGGGGGGGCCGATGAGACCCAGTACTTC.

The V call is TRBV6-8, the J call TRBJ2-5; 9 bases are shared with TRBD2. The germline V gene has CDR1 MNHGY and CDR2 SAAAGT. V shed 6 bases and J 5 bases; nucleotides not matched to a gene: 13. This CDR3 is 16 amino acids long. Here the CDR3 reads CASSGLAWSPVETQYF. The CDR3 DNA follows: TGTGCCAGCAGCGGACTAGCGTGGTCCCCCGTGGAGACCCAGTACTTC.

There are a few counts of this clonotype. The genes are TRBV19 and TRBJ1-5; no reliable D call. Trimming left V 7 bases short and J 7 bases short, with 17 bases between. This CDR3 has 14 residues. The germline V gene encodes CDR1 LNHDA and CDR2 SQIVND (reference sequence). The CDR3 DNA follows: TGTGCCAGTAACTTCGGGTCTTTCGGGCAGCCCCAGCATTTT. This gives the protein CASNFGSFGQPQHF.

This chain links TRBV7-6 with TRBJ1-1; TRBD1 might be the D (6 bases). The CDR3 runs 16 residues. V lost 5 bases and J lost 3, with 19 bases in between. From germline, CDR1 is SGHVS and CDR2 FNYEAQ. The CDR3 DNA reads TGTGCCAGCAGCCGTTGGGAAGGGGGGTCGGACACTGAAGCTTTCTTT. Its protein product is CASSRWEGGSDTEAFF.

The chain uses TRBV2 and TRBJ2-1; TRBD2 aligns across 9 bases. V trimming: 5 bases; J trimming: 6 bases; junction bases outside the gene matches: 8. In germline, CDR1 is SNHLY, CDR2 FYNNEI. The CDR3 sequence is 15 residues long. Here the CDR3 reads CASSTSGGPRNEQFF. For the CDR3, the DNA is TGTGCCAGCAGTACAAGCGGGGGGCCCCGCAATGAGCAGTTCTTC.

The chain employs TRBV27 and TRBJ2-5; D is uncertain. V was cut by 0 bases and J by 3 bases, with 11 bases left in between. The CDR3 runs 15 residues. Germline CDR1 is MNHEY and CDR2 is SMNVEV (reference sequence). CDR3 nucleotide sequence: TGTGCCAGCAGTTTATCGGCCAGTACCAAAGAGACCCAGTACTTC. Translated: CASSLSASTKETQYF.

The rearrangement joins TRBV27 to TRBJ2-2, with a tentative D call TRBD2 (6 bases). With 7 bases removed from V and 2 bases from J, the gap between germline ends came to 17 bases. The CDR3 runs 16 residues. Germline-derived CDR1 and CDR2 are MNHEY and SMNVEV (reference sequence). The CDR3 DNA follows: TGTGCCAGCAAAGATGGGCGGGAACTTAACACCGGGGAGCTGTTTTTT. This encodes CASKDGRELNTGELFF.

The DNA for the CDR3 is TGTGCCAGCAGCTTTGACAGGGGCGGGTACGAGCAGTACTTC. Its protein product is CASSFDRGGYEQYF. The chain links TRBV11-2 to TRBJ2-7; 8 nucleotides align to TRBD1. CDR3 size: 14 residues. In germline, CDR1 is SGHAT, CDR2 FQNNGV. V shed 3 bases and J 4 bases; nucleotides not matched to a gene: 5.

This clonotype was recorded a few times. CDR3 residues: CASSLGDRPSYNEQFF. The CDR3 coding sequence is TGTGCCAGCAGCTTGGGCGACAGGCCCTCCTACAATGAGCAGTTCTTC. V and J are TRBV5-4 and TRBJ2-1; tentative D call: TRBD1 (6 bases). In germline, CDR1 is SGHNT, CDR2 YYREEE (reference sequence). The ends were cut back, 0 bases at V and 0 bases at J, with 10 bases in the middle. CDR3 length: 16 residues.

This clonotype was counted only a few times. The CDR3: CATSREGNRGATDTQYF. CDR3 coding DNA: TGTGCCACCAGCAGAGAAGGCAACAGGGGAGCCACAGATACGCAGTATTTT. The V call is TRBV15, the J call TRBJ2-3; 7 positions agree with TRBD1. Losses at the gene ends were 0 bases for V and 2 bases for J; bases not matched to a gene: 8. CDR1 and CDR2 (germline): LNHNV, YYDKDF (reference sequence). The CDR3 is 17 residues long.

This clonotype was seen a handful of times. The chain employs TRBV6-2 or TRBV6-3 and TRBJ1-1; D unresolved. The CDR3 length is 12 residues. V gave up 4 bases and J gave up 6 bases, with 9 bases separating them. Germline V gene lookup returns CDR1 MNHEY and CDR2 SVGEGT. CDR3 amino acids: CASSWTWAEAFF. The CDR3 nucleotides read TGTGCCAGCAGTTGGACGTGGGCTGAAGCTTTCTTT.

This clonotype was seen a few times. The chain recombines TRBV6-5 with TRBJ1-4; a weak D match, TRBD1 (5 bases). The V end lost 5 bases, the J end lost 4 bases, and 14 bases lay between the germline ends. This CDR3 is built from 15 residues. Germline CDR1 and CDR2: MNHEY and SVGAGI. The CDR3 DNA is TGTGCCAGCAGTCACCGGGACCTTATTAATGAAAAACTGTTTTTT. It translates to CASSHRDLINEKLFF.

This clonotype was picked up a small number of times. The V and J genes are TRBV6-6 and TRBJ2-7; 8 bases fit TRBD2. Germline V lookup: CDR1 MNHNY, CDR2 SVGAGI (reference sequence). This CDR3 spans 15 amino acids. V was clipped by 2 bases and J by 6 bases; unmatched bases: 9. DNA for the CDR3: TGTGCCAGCAGTTACCCCGGGACTAGATGGACCGAGCAGTACTTC. It yields the protein CASSYPGTRWTEQYF.

In its sample, this clonotype is medium-sized (0.01 to 0.1%). The rearrangement links TRBV11-2 to TRBJ2-7; 11 bases line up with TRBD2. The V gene's germline CDR1 is SGHAT and CDR2 FQNNGV. V was pared by 4 bases and J by 3 bases, with 8 bases of the junction left unmatched. The CDR3 runs 16 residues. DNA for the CDR3: TGTGCCAGCAGCTCCGATCTAGCGGGGGGTCACTACGAGCAGTACTTC. Translation gives CASSSDLAGGHYEQYF.

Many counts were recorded for this clonotype. The chain employs TRBV7-2 and TRBJ1-5, with unresolved D. Germline V lookup: CDR1 SGHTA, CDR2 FQGNSA. The CDR3 length is 12 residues. The V end was cut by 6 bases, the J end by 2 bases, with 5 bases between. The CDR3 loop reads CASSLGNQPQHF. In nucleotides, the CDR3 is TGTGCCAGCAGTTTGGGCAATCAGCCCCAGCATTTT.

The chain uses TRBV19 and TRBJ1-1; D not resolved. CDR3 length: 12 amino acids. Trimming took off 5 bases at V and 1 base at J, with 5 bases between the two ends. Germline CDR1 and CDR2: LNHDA and SQIVND (reference sequence). In nucleotides, the CDR3 is TGTGCCAGTAGTTGGCAGAACACTGAAGCTTTCTTT. It specifies CASSWQNTEAFF.

This clonotype has at least ten counts. The chain has TRBV7-2 and TRBJ1-2; D is undetermined. The germline gives CDR1 SGHTA, CDR2 FQGNSA. Trimming removed 0 bases at V and 8 bases at J, with 16 bases between. The CDR3 runs 15 residues. The CDR3 bases are TGTGCCAGCAGCTTAGCGCTTCAACCCTACGAGGGCTACACCTTC. Protein: CASSLALQPYEGYTF.

This clonotype has at least ten counts. V gene TRBV29-1 combines with J gene TRBJ2-7; D perhaps matches TRBD2 (5 bases). The CDR3 length is 15 residues. V lost 2 bases, J lost 1 base, and 15 bases lay in between. Germline V CDR1 and CDR2: SQVTM, ANQGSEA. The CDR3 region has the DNA TGCAGCGTTGAAATGCCGGGGTCATGGTCCTACGAGCAGTACTTC. Its translation is CSVEMPGSWSYEQYF.

This sequence joins TRBV2 and TRBJ2-3; the match to TRBD2 covers 9 bases. Germline loops: CDR1 SNHLY, CDR2 FYNNEI. This CDR3 has 14 amino acids. The V segment lost 6 bases and the J segment 2 bases; nucleotides outside the gene matches: 3. CDR3 coding DNA: TGTGCCAGCAGGGCGGGGGGGGTCACAGATACGCAGTATTTT. Protein sequence: CASRAGGVTDTQYF.

The V gene is TRBV7-6, the J gene TRBJ2-1; 9 nucleotides agree with TRBD1. CDR3 size: 16 residues. The germline V gene has CDR1 SGHVS and CDR2 FNYEAQ. J was trimmed by 7 bases and V by 5 bases; bases with no gene match: 12. This CDR3 is CASSLPGGQGGNEQFF. For the CDR3, the DNA is TGTGCCAGCAGCCTCCCGGGGGGACAGGGCGGGAATGAGCAGTTCTTC.

The chain joins TRBV5-6 to TRBJ1-1, with TRBD1 as a possible D gene (6 bases). The CDR3 consists of 14 residues. CDR1 is SGHDT and CDR2 is YYEEEE in the germline V gene. With 1 base removed from V and 5 bases from J, the gap between germline ends came to 12 bases. CDR3 bases: TGTGCCAGCAGCTTGTTGGGAAGGGGGACTGAAGCTTTCTTT. It specifies CASSLLGRGTEAFF.

The chain has TRBV29-1 and TRBJ2-1; possible D gene TRBD1, 6 bases. There are 16 residues in the CDR3. V was pared by 0 bases and J by 3 bases, with 15 bases between. The germline V gene encodes CDR1 SQVTM and CDR2 ANQGSEA. The CDR3 protein is CSVEDLNRDNYNEQFF. The CDR3 coding sequence is TGCAGCGTTGAAGATCTTAACCGGGACAACTACAATGAGCAGTTCTTC.

This chain connects TRBV5-1 to TRBJ2-1; D assignment may be TRBD1 or TRBD2 (5 bases each). V gave up 5 bases and J gave up 3 bases, with 12 bases separating them. The CDR3 covers 14 residues. The germline CDR1 and CDR2 sequences are SGHRS and YFSETQ. CDR3 sequence reads: CASSGGFDYNEQFF. The CDR3 DNA follows: TGCGCCAGCAGTGGGGGTTTCGACTACAATGAGCAGTTCTTC.